The T cell receptor (beta chain) described here comes from a study of blood T cell repertoires in COVID-19. Study-level information: COVID-19 samples from acute and convalescent phases originated in the United States, Italy and Spain. Sources were T cells, B-cell-depleted T cells, or PBMCs; the material itself was cDNA or gDNA.

In the source study's methods: How many nucleated cells were present was estimated from reference gene primer amplification. The method was immunoSEQ multiplex PCR; TCRdb's version includes in-frame clones alone and lacks a portion of them. V and J calls and clone size come straight from that table; D and trimming were deduced from the DNA. This sample has around 150,000 clones, with 84% found just once. This CDR3 is built from 15 residues. Trimming removed 1 base from V and 4 bases from J, with 14 bases in between. Per germline, CDR1 SGHTA and CDR2 FQGNSA. Sequenced material: peripheral blood. V usage is TRBV7-2 and J usage is TRBJ2-7; weak D call: TRBD2 (6 bases). This receptor was taken from a woman older than 75 with acute or convalescent COVID-19. The CDR3 DNA sequence: TGTGCCAGCAGCTTAGTCGGGACGGGGGTTTACGAGCAGTACTTC. Translated: CASSLVGTGVYEQYF.